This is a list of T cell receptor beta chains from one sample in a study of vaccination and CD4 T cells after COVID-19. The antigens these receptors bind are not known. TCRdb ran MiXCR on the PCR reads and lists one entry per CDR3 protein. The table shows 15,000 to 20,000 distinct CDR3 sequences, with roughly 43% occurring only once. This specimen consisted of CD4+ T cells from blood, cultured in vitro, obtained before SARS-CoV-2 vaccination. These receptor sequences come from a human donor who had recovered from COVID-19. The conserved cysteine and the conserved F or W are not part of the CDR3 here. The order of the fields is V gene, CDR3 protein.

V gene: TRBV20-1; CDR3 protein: SARDHVGSTNEKLF
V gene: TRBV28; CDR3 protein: AAKDRGFDQPQH
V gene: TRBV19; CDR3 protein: ASNKSGRDSYGYT
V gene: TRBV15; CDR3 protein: ATSVGETQY
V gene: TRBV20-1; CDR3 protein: SAALGRGTDTQY
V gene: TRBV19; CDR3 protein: ASSNSGGSRKLF
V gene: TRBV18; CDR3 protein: ASSPTGSGYT
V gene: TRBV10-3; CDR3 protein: AISESRGSDTQY
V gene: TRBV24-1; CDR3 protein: ATRGTDYGYT
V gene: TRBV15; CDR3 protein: ATSRDGGQPQH
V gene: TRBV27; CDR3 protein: ASSFLVGLGRHEQY
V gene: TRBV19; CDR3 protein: ASRTGGRAEAF
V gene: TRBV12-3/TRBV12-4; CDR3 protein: ASSSSGRTEQY
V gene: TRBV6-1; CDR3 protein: ASSAQTGLDGYT
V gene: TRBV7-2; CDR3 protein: ASSPLRGRDGYT
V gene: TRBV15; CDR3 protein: ATSRDRASQETQY
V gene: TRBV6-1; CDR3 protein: ASSKGIGNTEAF
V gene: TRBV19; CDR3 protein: ASSKGLLEGSPLH
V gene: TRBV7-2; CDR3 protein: ASSRPGHYNEQF
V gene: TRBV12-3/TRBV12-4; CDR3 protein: ASSLTPPGNQPQH
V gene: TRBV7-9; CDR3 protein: ASSLGQGETQY
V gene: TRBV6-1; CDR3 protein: ASTGTVPGYGYT
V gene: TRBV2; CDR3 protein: ASTSSAVNYGYT
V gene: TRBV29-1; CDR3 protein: SVVGAGIETQY
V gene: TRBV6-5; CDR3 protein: ASSFPGQGADGYT
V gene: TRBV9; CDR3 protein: ASSVAGLNTEAF
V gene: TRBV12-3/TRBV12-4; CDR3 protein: ASSLMAGPSSYEQY
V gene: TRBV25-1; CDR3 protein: ASSPMDRESSPLH
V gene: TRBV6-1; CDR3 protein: ASSDVQGSAYEQY
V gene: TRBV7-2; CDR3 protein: ASSQRDSNTGELF
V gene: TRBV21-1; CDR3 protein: ASRRGASQF
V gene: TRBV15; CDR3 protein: ATSWDRVGYT
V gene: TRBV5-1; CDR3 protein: ASSKGGGNGYNEQF
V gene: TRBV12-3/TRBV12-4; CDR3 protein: ASRLGPDTQY
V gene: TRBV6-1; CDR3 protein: ASSEGRRTAVSNYGYT
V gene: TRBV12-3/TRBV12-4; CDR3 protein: ASRQTGMDTQY
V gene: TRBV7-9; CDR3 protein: ASSKGGGNTDTQY
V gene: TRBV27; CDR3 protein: ASSPDRGNTEAF
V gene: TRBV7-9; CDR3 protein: ASSHRDRNYEQY
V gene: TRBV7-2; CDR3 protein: ASSYGTGTGETQY
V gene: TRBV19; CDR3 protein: ASSIGRTMNTEAF
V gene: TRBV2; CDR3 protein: ASSRDRVHGNSPLH
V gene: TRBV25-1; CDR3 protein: ASSEWTGSSPLH
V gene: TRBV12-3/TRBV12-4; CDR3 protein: ASSYGGANTEAF
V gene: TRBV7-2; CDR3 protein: ASSLVLGTEAF
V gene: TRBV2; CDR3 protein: ARGGSGRANYGYT
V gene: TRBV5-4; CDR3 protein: ASSWEIGTVEAF
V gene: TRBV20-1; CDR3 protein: SARTTGQWTQY
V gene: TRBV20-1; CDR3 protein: SAAVRGDEQY
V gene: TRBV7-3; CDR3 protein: ASSDNGRGYT
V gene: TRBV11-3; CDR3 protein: ASSPYRDTEAF
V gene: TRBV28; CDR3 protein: ASSFPKREGLRYEQY
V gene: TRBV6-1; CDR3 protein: ASSVTSGSDGGTQY
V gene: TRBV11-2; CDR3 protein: ASSLERNQPQH